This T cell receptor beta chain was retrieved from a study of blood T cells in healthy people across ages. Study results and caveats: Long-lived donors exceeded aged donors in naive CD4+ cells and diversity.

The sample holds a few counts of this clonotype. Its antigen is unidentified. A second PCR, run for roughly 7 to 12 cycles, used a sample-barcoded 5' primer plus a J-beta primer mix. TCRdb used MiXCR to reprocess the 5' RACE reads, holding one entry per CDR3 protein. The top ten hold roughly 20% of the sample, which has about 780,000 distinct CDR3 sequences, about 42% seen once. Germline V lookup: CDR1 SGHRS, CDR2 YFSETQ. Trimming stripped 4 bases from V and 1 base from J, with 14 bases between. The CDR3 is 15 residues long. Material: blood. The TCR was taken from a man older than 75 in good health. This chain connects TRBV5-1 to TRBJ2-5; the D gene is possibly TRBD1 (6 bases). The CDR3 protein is CASSPLRGTQETQYF. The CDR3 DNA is TGCGCCAGCAGCCCCCTGAGGGGGACCCAAGAGACCCAGTACTTC.